Below, 2 T cell receptor beta chains from the same sample are listed, as sequenced in a study of T cell changes during pregnancy in multiple sclerosis. Profiled with immunoSEQ multiplex PCR; TCRdb holds only in-frame clones, not every one. The profile covers about 13,000 clones, with around nine tenths appearing a single time and roughly 8.4% taken by the ten largest. The sample in question was CD8+ T cells from peripheral blood mononuclear cells, obtained in the first trimester of pregnancy. These TCRs come from a female donor with multiple sclerosis, enrolled in a pregnancy study.

This clone was seen a single time. V usage is TRBV5-1 and J usage is TRBJ1-1; 7 bases are a match to TRBD1. The CDR3 length is 16 residues. From germline, CDR1 is SGHRS and CDR2 YFSETQ. V shed 4 bases, J shed 0 bases, and the junction held 9 bases outside the gene matches. CDR3 nucleotide sequence: TGCGCCAGCAGCAGTTCACAGGGGCTGCTGAACACTGAAGCTTTCTTT. Translated, it gives CASSSSQGLLNTEAFF.

The J gene is TRBJ1-1, the V gene TRBV27; 9 bases fit TRBD1. The CDR3 totals 13 residues. Germline V gene sequence: CDR1 MNHEY, CDR2 SMNVEV (reference sequence). V gave up 6 bases and J gave up 6 bases; unmatched junction bases: 5. DNA for the CDR3: TGTGCCAGCAGCCACAGGGGGCCTTCTGAAGCTTTCTTT. Protein product: CASSHRGPSEAFF.